Listed below are T cell receptor beta chains from one sample, sequenced in a study of human T cells and chemical hapten exposure. TCRdb fed the RACE reads into MiXCR, producing one record per CDR3 protein. The sample carries some 200,000 distinct CDR3 sequences, approximately 31% recorded once. This sample comprised whole blood, obtained in connection with sensitization to the hapten diphenylcyclopropenone (DPC). The receptors shown here come from a woman aged 25 to 39 with alopecia areata. Some clones in this sample may be carry-over from other donors' samples. CDR3s include the opening cysteine and the closing phenylalanine or tryptophan. Fields, in order: V gene, D gene, J gene, clone size, CDR3 protein, CDR3 DNA. A D gene is named only where the DNA matches it firmly. For some rows the clone size is stated as once, few or many, or as a class when expanded; others skip it.

TRBV3-1	NA	TRBJ1-2	few	CASSQDHGPTVYGYTF	TGTGCCAGCAGCCAAGATCACGGCCCGACAGTGTATGGCTACACCTTC
TRBV9	NA	TRBJ1-5	NA	CASARGANRPQHF	TGTGCCAGCGCGCGGGGGGCGAATCGGCCCCAGCATTTT
TRBV28	NA	TRBJ2-7	NA	CASSLSVTNYEQYF	TGTGCCAGCAGTTTATCCGTCACGAACTACGAGCAGTACTTC
TRBV6-6	NA	TRBJ1-4	NA	CATATAGTNEKLFF	TGTGCCACCGCGACAGCCGGCACTAATGAAAAACTGTTTTTT
TRBV18	NA	TRBJ2-7	NA	CASSPPSLQSHEQYF	TGTGCCAGCTCACCACCGTCGTTACAATCCCACGAGCAGTACTTC
TRBV20-1	NA	TRBJ1-4	NA	CSAMRDNEKLFF	TGCAGTGCCATGCGGGACAATGAAAAACTGTTTTTT
TRBV7-7	NA	TRBJ2-3	many	CASSSGVGNTDTQYF	TGTGCCAGCAGCTCCGGAGTGGGGAACACAGATACGCAGTATTTT
TRBV29-1	NA	TRBJ1-1	NA	CSVEDTVGAFF	TGCAGCGTGGAAGACACAGTTGGGGCTTTCTTT
TRBV6-5	TRBD1	TRBJ2-2	NA	CASSPRTGGSGELFF	TGTGCCAGCAGCCCCCGGACAGGGGGCTCGGGGGAGCTGTTTTTT
TRBV7-6	NA	TRBJ2-1	few	CASSLGPSSYNEQFF	TGTGCCAGCAGCTTAGGGCCGAGCTCCTACAATGAGCAGTTCTTC
TRBV6-5	NA	TRBJ2-4	NA	CASSSRTVAKNIQYF	TGTGCCAGCAGTTCCAGGACCGTAGCCAAAAACATTCAGTACTTC
TRBV12-3/TRBV12-4	NA	TRBJ2-7	many	CASRRGDYEQYF	TGTGCCAGCAGGCGGGGCGATTACGAGCAGTACTTC
TRBV28	TRBD1	TRBJ1-2	NA	CASRQTGTGYTF	TGTGCCAGCAGGCAGACAGGGACCGGCTACACCTTC
TRBV28	TRBD2	TRBJ2-3	NA	CASSLWTSGTSTDTQYF	TGTGCCAGCAGCCTATGGACTAGCGGGACTAGCACAGATACGCAGTATTTT
TRBV4-1	NA	TRBJ2-1	few	CASSRLAEGGDEQFF	TGCGCCAGCAGCCGGCTAGCGGAGGGGGGTGATGAGCAGTTCTTC
TRBV24-1	TRBD2	TRBJ2-3	few	CATGTSGGTDTQYF	TGTGCCACCGGGACTAGCGGGGGAACAGATACGCAGTATTTT
TRBV9	TRBD2	TRBJ2-5	many	CASSVDGLASQETQYF	TGTGCCAGCAGCGTCGACGGACTAGCGAGCCAAGAGACCCAGTACTTC
TRBV10-2	NA	TRBJ1-4	few	CASSESRTRGYYEKLFF	TGCGCCAGCAGTGAGTCCAGGACAAGGGGGTATTATGAAAAACTGTTTTTT
TRBV6-2/TRBV6-3	NA	TRBJ2-1	NA	CASSYGRAGKGEQFF	TGTGCCAGCAGTTACGGTCGGGCAGGGAAGGGGGAGCAGTTCTTC
TRBV5-1	NA	TRBJ2-3	few	CASRETTGADTQYF	TGCGCCAGCAGGGAGACCACCGGCGCAGATACGCAGTATTTT
TRBV7-8	NA	TRBJ2-7	NA	CASSFSGGDSSYEQYF	TGTGCCAGCAGCTTTAGTGGGGGCGATAGCTCCTACGAGCAGTACTTC
TRBV7-2	NA	TRBJ1-1	few	CASSFSSAGLARTEAFF	TGTGCCAGCAGCTTTAGTAGTGCAGGGTTGGCGAGGACTGAAGCTTTCTTT
TRBV4-3	NA	TRBJ1-1	many	CASSHWQPGGGTEAFF	TGCGCCAGCAGCCATTGGCAACCCGGCGGAGGCACTGAAGCTTTCTTT
TRBV28	TRBD1	TRBJ2-5	few	CASSSPGGDRRGQETQYF	TGTGCCAGCAGTTCCCCGGGCGGGGACAGGAGAGGTCAAGAGACCCAGTACTTC
TRBV28	TRBD1	TRBJ2-5	few	CASSSPGTGLQETQYF	TGTGCCAGCAGTTCTCCCGGGACAGGGCTCCAAGAGACCCAGTACTTC
TRBV10-3	NA	TRBJ2-1	NA	CAISPSGAYNEQFF	TGTGCCATCAGTCCCTCGGGGGCTTACAATGAGCAGTTCTTC
TRBV6-2/TRBV6-3	TRBD2	TRBJ2-3	few	CASRESGLAVRTQYF	TGTGCCAGCAGGGAATCGGGACTAGCTGTACGTACGCAGTATTTT
TRBV25-1	TRBD1	TRBJ1-1	NA	CASRMGQQNTEAFF	TGTGCCAGCAGAATGGGACAGCAGAACACTGAAGCTTTCTTT
TRBV7-2	NA	TRBJ2-6	few	CASSLVLSGANVLTF	TGTGCCAGCAGCTTGGTACTCTCTGGGGCCAACGTCCTGACTTTC
TRBV7-6	NA	TRBJ2-3	few	CASSLRYSSTDTQYF	TGTGCCAGCAGCTTACGATACTCCAGCACAGATACGCAGTATTTT
TRBV29-1	TRBD1	TRBJ1-1	NA	CSVEGWGQAATEAFF	TGCAGCGTTGAAGGATGGGGACAGGCAGCCACTGAAGCTTTCTTT
TRBV6-2/TRBV6-3	TRBD2	TRBJ2-1	NA	CASSKLAGGYNEQFF	TGTGCCAGCAGTAAACTAGCGGGGGGATACAATGAGCAGTTCTTC
TRBV9	NA	TRBJ2-1	NA	CASSVSLFRGDNEQFF	TGTGCCAGCAGCGTATCCCTGTTCAGGGGAGACAATGAGCAGTTCTTC
TRBV7-2	TRBD1	TRBJ2-1	NA	CASSLQGAAYNEQFF	TGTGCCAGCAGCCTACAGGGGGCGGCCTACAATGAGCAGTTCTTC
TRBV4-2	NA	TRBJ2-7	NA	CASSPRGIGQTSYEQYF	TGTGCCAGCAGCCCCAGGGGTATAGGACAGACCAGCTACGAGCAGTACTTC
TRBV3-1	NA	TRBJ2-1	NA	CASSPSSPSSYNEQFF	TGTGCCAGCAGCCCTTCTAGCCCCAGCTCCTACAATGAGCAGTTCTTC
TRBV28	NA	TRBJ2-2	NA	CASSFYPGELFF	TGTGCCAGCAGTTTCTATCCCGGGGAGCTGTTTTTT
TRBV9	NA	TRBJ2-1	NA	CASSVALAGVDNEQFF	TGTGCCAGCAGCGTAGCTCTGGCAGGGGTGGACAATGAGCAGTTCTTC
TRBV5-1	TRBD2	TRBJ2-5	NA	CASRAGVAQETQYF	TGCGCCAGCAGAGCGGGAGTGGCCCAAGAGACCCAGTACTTC
TRBV5-1	NA	TRBJ1-4	few	CASSQQGNEKLFF	TGCGCCAGCAGCCAACAGGGAAATGAAAAACTGTTTTTT
TRBV9	NA	TRBJ1-2	few	CASSPVQGAQGYTF	TGTGCCAGCAGCCCCGTTCAAGGGGCGCAGGGCTACACCTTC
TRBV4-3	NA	TRBJ1-4	NA	CASRTSDLDGEKLFF	TGCGCCAGCAGAACGTCGGACCTCGACGGGGAAAAACTGTTTTTT
TRBV4-3	NA	TRBJ2-7	few	CASSQDTVSSYEQYF	TGCGCCAGCAGCCAAGATACAGTTAGCTCCTACGAGCAGTACTTC
TRBV4-1	NA	TRBJ1-5	many	CASSPIKTQPQHF	TGCGCCAGCAGCCCTATCAAGACGCAGCCCCAGCATTTT
TRBV2	NA	TRBJ1-5	few	CASSASVAQHF	TGTGCCAGCAGCGCTTCGGTGGCCCAGCATTTT
TRBV4-3	NA	TRBJ2-7	few	CASSQDLNSYEQYF	TGCGCCAGCAGCCAAGATCTGAACTCCTACGAGCAGTACTTC
TRBV7-2	TRBD2	TRBJ2-3	few	CASSPRASGSRDTQYF	TGTGCCAGCAGCCCCCGGGCTAGCGGGAGCCGAGATACGCAGTATTTT
TRBV29-1	NA	TRBJ2-5	NA	CSVRFSKETQYF	TGCAGCGTCCGATTTTCGAAAGAGACCCAGTACTTC
TRBV13	TRBD2	TRBJ2-3	NA	CASSRRTSGSHTDTQYF	TGTGCCAGCAGCCGAAGGACTAGCGGGTCCCACACAGATACGCAGTATTTT
TRBV2	NA	TRBJ2-7	NA	CASRWGRDYEQYF	TGTGCCAGCAGATGGGGCAGGGACTACGAGCAGTACTTC
TRBV6-6	TRBD1	TRBJ1-5	NA	CASSDQRQGGGQPQHF	TGTGCCAGCAGCGACCAAAGACAGGGGGGGGGTCAGCCCCAGCATTTT
TRBV7-2	NA	TRBJ2-3	few	CASQWDRNTDTQYF	TGTGCCAGCCAATGGGACCGAAACACAGATACGCAGTATTTT
TRBV5-5	NA	TRBJ2-7	NA	CASSFGTLSYEQYF	TGTGCCAGCAGCTTCGGGACACTCTCCTACGAGCAGTACTTC
TRBV11-2	NA	TRBJ1-1	few	CASSFVLTNTEAFF	TGTGCCAGCAGCTTCGTACTTACGAACACTGAAGCTTTCTTT
TRBV20-1	NA	TRBJ2-5	NA	CSARDSHGETQYF	TGCAGTGCTAGAGACAGCCATGGGGAGACCCAGTACTTC
TRBV20-1	TRBD1	TRBJ1-2	few	CSVDRSLGYTF	TGCAGTGTGGACAGGTCTCTTGGCTACACCTTC
TRBV29-1	NA	TRBJ1-2	few	CSVERDRFYGYTF	TGCAGCGTTGAAAGGGACCGATTCTATGGCTACACCTTC